Listed below are T cell receptor beta chains from one sample, sequenced in a study of cytomegalovirus exposure and HLA in healthy donors. Assay used: immunoSEQ multiplex PCR; TCRdb lists only in-frame clones, some missing. Of 150,000 or so clones in the sample, around 84% are singletons; the top ten hold less than 2%. The material sequenced was PBMCs. All receptors derive from a man between 18 and 35 years old in good health and CMV-seronegative. Both conserved end residues are part of each CDR3. D genes are given only for firm matches. The size entry is marked missing in some rows and otherwise reads once, few, many or a size class.

clone_size	v_call	d_call	j_call	cdr3_nt	cdr3_aa
-	TRBV27	TRBD2	TRBJ2-7	TGTGCCAGCGGCCTGACTAGCTTACCCTACGAGCAGTACTTC	CASGLTSLPYEQYF
-	TRBV20-1	-	TRBJ2-7	TGCAGTGCTGGGGGACACGAGCAGTACTTC	CSAGGHEQYF
-	TRBV5-5	-	TRBJ2-7	TGTGCCAGCAGCTCAATAAACAGCCCATACGAGCAGTACTTC	CASSSINSPYEQYF
-	TRBV7-9	-	TRBJ1-5	TGTGCCAGCAGCTTAGGGGAAGGAACAGGGCGAAATCAGCCCCAGCATTTT	CASSLGEGTGRNQPQHF
-	TRBV9	TRBD2	TRBJ2-1	TGTGCCAGCAGCGGCAGGACTAGCGGGGGGCCAGCGGGTCCTCACAATGAGCAGTTCTTC	CASSGRTSGGPAGPHNEQFF
-	TRBV10-3	-	TRBJ1-1	TGTGCCATCAGTGAGTCGACGGAGGGCGGTGAAGCTTTCTTT	CAISESTEGGEAFF
once	TRBV5-1	TRBD2	TRBJ2-3	TGCGCCAGCAGCTCTCGGACTAGCGGGAGTGGAGCAGATACGCAGTATTTT	CASSSRTSGSGADTQYF
-	TRBV7-8	-	TRBJ2-7	TGTGCCAGCAGCCCAAGCGGGTTGAAGGTTACGAGCTCCTACGAGCAGTACTTC	CASSPSGLKVTSSYEQYF
-	TRBV5-1	-	TRBJ1-1	TGCGCCAGCAGGTCTAGAAGTTTGAACACTGAAGCTTTCTTT	CASRSRSLNTEAFF
few	TRBV4-1	-	TRBJ2-7	TGCGCCAGCAGCCTCCTCGGCGGGACGAGCTCCTACGAGCAGTACTTC	CASSLLGGTSSYEQYF
-	TRBV4-3	-	TRBJ1-2	TGCGCCAGCAGCCAAGAGAGTCGGAACTATGGCTACACCTTC	CASSQESRNYGYTF
-	TRBV7-9	-	TRBJ1-2	TGTGCCAGCAGCTTAGCTGCAGGGCCTAACTATGGCTACACCTTC	CASSLAAGPNYGYTF
-	TRBV7-3	TRBD1	TRBJ1-4	TGTGCCAGCAGCTTTGGGGTACAGGGGCGCCAGGGACTGTTTTTT	CASSFGVQGRQGLFF
-	TRBV9	-	TRBJ2-7	TGTGCCAGCAGCGTAGGCGGAGGAGCCGAGCAGTACTTC	CASSVGGGAEQYF
-	TRBV6-1	TRBD1	TRBJ2-1	TGTGCCAGCAGTGAACAGGGGGCATCCTACAATGAGCAGTTCTTC	CASSEQGASYNEQFF
-	TRBV7-2	TRBD1	TRBJ1-2	TGTGCCAGCAGCTTAGGAGGGAGACAGGGCTCCCTCTATGGCTACACCTTC	CASSLGGRQGSLYGYTF
-	TRBV6-5	-	TRBJ2-7	TGTGCCAGCAGCGTTGGTCCCGGGGACGAGCAGTACTTC	CASSVGPGDEQYF
-	TRBV10-3	TRBD2	TRBJ2-7	TGTGCCATCAGTCGTGGCGGGGGGCAGCTCCAGCAGTACTTC	CAISRGGGQLQQYF
once	TRBV4-1	TRBD1	TRBJ1-5	TGCGCCAGCAGCCCTGTGGGCAGGGGGCGAAATCAGCCCCAGCATTTT	CASSPVGRGRNQPQHF
few	TRBV25-1	-	TRBJ1-1	TGTGCCAGCAGTGAATCCGGGGTACCGTCCGTGAACACTGAAGCTTTCTTT	CASSESGVPSVNTEAFF
-	TRBV5-4	-	TRBJ1-1	TGTGCCAGCAGCCCTGGACTAAACACTGAAGCTTTCTTT	CASSPGLNTEAFF
-	TRBV6-8	TRBD1	TRBJ2-7	TGTGCCAGCAGTCCCCGGGGACAGGGGGCCTACGAGCAGTACTTC	CASSPRGQGAYEQYF
-	TRBV5-4	-	TRBJ1-2	TGTGCCAGCAGCTGGTACAGTGGCTATGGCTACACCTTC	CASSWYSGYGYTF
few	TRBV4-1	-	TRBJ1-6	TGCGCCAGCAGCCGACGGGGGGGGCGGGATTCACCCCTCCACTTT	CASSRRGGRDSPLHF
-	TRBV28	-	TRBJ1-3	TGTGCCAGCAGAAATTTCGACGGAGCCGGGTTTGGAAACACCATATATTTT	CASRNFDGAGFGNTIYF
-	TRBV27	-	TRBJ2-3	TGTGCCAGCAGTGCGGGGTATACGCAGTATTTT	CASSAGYTQYF
-	TRBV5-1	-	TRBJ1-2	TGCGCCAGCAGCTTGGGGCCGGCGGACTATGGCTACACCTTC	CASSLGPADYGYTF
-	TRBV9	TRBD2	TRBJ2-3	TGTGCCAGCAGCGTACATTGGGCGGGGGGCCGCGGAGATACGCAGTATTTT	CASSVHWAGGRGDTQYF
-	TRBV6-5	-	TRBJ1-5	TGTGCCAGCAGTTGGTCTATCAATCAGCCCCAGCATTTT	CASSWSINQPQHF
-	TRBV15	-	TRBJ1-3	TGTGCCACCAGCACAACTAAGTGGGACACCATATATTTT	CATSTTKWDTIYF
-	TRBV29-1	-	TRBJ1-5	TGCAGCGTCAGTGGGGTCAGGGAGGGTCAGCCCCAGCATTTT	CSVSGVREGQPQHF
once	TRBV30	TRBD1	TRBJ1-2	TGTGCCTGGGGACAGGGGGACTATGGCTACACCTTC	CAWGQGDYGYTF
-	TRBV6-1	TRBD2	TRBJ2-7	TGTGCCACCCAGTACCGGACTAGCGGCACCTACGAGCAGTACTTC	CATQYRTSGTYEQYF
-	TRBV27	TRBD1	TRBJ1-4	TGTGCCAGCAGTTCGGGACAGGTTAATGAAAAACTGTTTTTT	CASSSGQVNEKLFF
few	TRBV19	-	TRBJ1-5	TGTGCCAGTTGGACGGGAGATAGCAATCAGCCCCAGCATTTT	CASWTGDSNQPQHF
-	TRBV18	-	TRBJ1-3	TGTGCCAGCTCACCGGAGTGGCAGAAATCTGGAAACACCATATATTTT	CASSPEWQKSGNTIYF
-	TRBV10-3	-	TRBJ2-5	TGTGCCTCGACCTTAGAGGCGGGAGAGACCCAGTACTTC	CASTLEAGETQYF
-	TRBV5-1	-	TRBJ1-1	TGCGCCAGCACCCGTGAGGGTTGGGCCACTGAAGCTTTCTTT	CASTREGWATEAFF
-	TRBV27	-	TRBJ2-5	TGTGCCAGCAGTTTTCGGGAGACCCAGTACTTC	CASSFRETQYF
few	TRBV6-5	TRBD2	TRBJ2-1	TGTGCCAGCAATCGGCGACCAGCGGGAGTGGGTGAGCAGTTCTTC	CASNRRPAGVGEQFF
-	TRBV7-3	TRBD2	TRBJ2-1	TGTGCCAGCAGCTTCTCGGGAGGGAATGAGCAGTTCTTC	CASSFSGGNEQFF
-	TRBV6-1	-	TRBJ2-7	TGTGCCAGCAGTGCCACGGAGTCCTACGAGCAGTACTTC	CASSATESYEQYF